A single sample gave rise to the 25 T cell receptor beta chains below, sequenced in a study of response to subunit inactivated influenza vaccine. TCRdb re-called the RT-PCR reads through MiXCR, storing one row per CDR3 protein. The sample holds 650,000 to 800,000 distinct CDR3 sequences; roughly 20% are singletons and the top ten take about a tenth. The material sequenced was PBMCs from blood, taken roughly 5 days after vaccination. The receptor set was obtained from a middle-aged man who received an inactivated influenza vaccine.

This clonotype was counted only a few times. The chain joins TRBV20-1 to TRBJ2-3, with TRBD2 identical over 11 bases. Unmatched junction bases numbered 8, after V lost 7 bases and J lost 2 bases. The CDR3 has 15 residues. The germline gives CDR1 DFQATT, CDR2 SNEGSKA (reference sequence). CDR3 amino acids: CSGLAGPSYTDTQYF. The CDR3 nucleotides are TGCAGTGGACTAGCGGGACCTTCTTACACAGATACGCAGTATTTT.

This clonotype was detected ten times or more. J is TRBJ1-5 and V is TRBV5-1; tentatively, D is TRBD1 (6 bases). The CDR3 covers 14 residues. V was trimmed by 5 bases and J by 2 bases, leaving 11 bases between them. Germline-derived CDR1 and CDR2 are SGHRS and YFSETQ. The CDR3 region is CASSPGGRNQPQHF. The CDR3 nucleotides are TGCGCCAGCAGTCCGGGGGGCCGCAATCAGCCCCAGCATTTT.

The genes are TRBV29-1 and TRBJ2-2; unclear D gene. The ends were cut back, 7 bases at V and 1 base at J, with 4 bases in the middle. Germline V gene lookup returns CDR1 SQVTM and CDR2 ANQGSEA. This CDR3 has 11 amino acids. CDR3 sequence (DNA): TGCAGCGGAGGGAACACCGGGGAGCTGTTTTTT. This codes for CSGGNTGELFF.

This clonotype was observed a few times. The V and J genes are TRBV6-1 and TRBJ1-4, with a weak D call TRBD1 (5 bases). CDR3 length: 16 residues. V was trimmed by 6 bases and J by 3 bases, leaving 17 bases between them. CDR1 and CDR2 (germline): MNHNS, SASEGT. The CDR3 region has the DNA TGTGCCAGCAGGGGCCTCCGGGGGAACGCTAATGAAAAACTGTTTTTT. It yields the protein CASRGLRGNANEKLFF.

This clonotype occurred many times. V gene TRBV12-3 or TRBV12-4 combines with J gene TRBJ2-5; 12 bases match TRBD2. CDR3 length: 14 residues. V lost 6 bases and J lost 4; bases outside the gene matches: 3. The CDR3 reads CASRSGLAGETQYF. CDR3 nucleotides: TGTGCCAGCAGGTCGGGACTAGCGGGAGAGACCCAGTACTTC.

This chain connects TRBV24-1 to TRBJ2-1; 10 nucleotides agree with TRBD1. Germline assignment: CDR1 KGHDR and CDR2 SFDVKD. The CDR3 is 16 amino acids. After removal of 4 bases from V and 3 bases from J, the junction contained 5 bases not matched to a gene. CDR3 nucleotide sequence: TGTGCCACCAGTGACAATGACAGGGGGCACTACAATGAGCAGTTCTTC. Amino acids: CATSDNDRGHYNEQFF.

Only one count was recorded for this clonotype. A much larger clonotype is one base distant, so this may be a read error. V usage is TRBV12-3 or TRBV12-4 and J usage is TRBJ2-7, with D perhaps matching TRBD2 (6 bases). V was clipped by 4 bases and J by 4 bases, with 20 bases between them. CDR3 length: 16 residues. CDR3: CASSWGREGLVYEQYF. The CDR3 region has the DNA TGTGCCAGCAGTTGGGGGAGAGAGGGACTTGTATACGAGCAGTACTTC.

V and J are TRBV5-1 and TRBJ2-1, with 16 bases identical to TRBD2. Germline V gene data show CDR1 as SGHRS and CDR2 as YFSETQ. The CDR3 runs to 21 residues. Trimming cost V 1 base and J 2 bases; bases outside gene matches: 12. The CDR3 loop is CASSLFHMGLAGGRPYNEQFF. In DNA, the CDR3 is TGCGCCAGCAGCTTGTTCCATATGGGACTAGCGGGAGGGCGGCCCTACAATGAGCAGTTCTTC. The variable domain in full, with the rest retrieved from reference TRBV5-1 and TRBJ2-1, is KAGVTQTPRYLIKTRGQQVTLSCSPISGHRSVSWYQQTPGQGLQFLFEYFSETQRNKGNFPGRFSGRQFSNSRSEMNVSTLELGDSALYLCASSLFHMGLAGGRPYNEQFFGPGTRLTVL.

This clonotype came up many times. The rearrangement links TRBV6-1 to TRBJ2-3, with D unresolved. The ends were cut back, 0 bases at V and 6 bases at J, with 4 bases in the middle. This CDR3 comprises 12 residues. Germline CDR1 reads MNHNS; CDR2 reads SASEGT. The CDR3 reads CASSEARDTQYF. Written as DNA, the CDR3 is TGTGCCAGCAGTGAAGCACGCGATACGCAGTATTTT.

V gene TRBV5-5 combines with J gene TRBJ1-2, with D perhaps matching TRBD1 (5 bases). The V end was cut by 1 base, the J end by 5 bases, with 12 bases between. The germline gives CDR1 SGHKS, CDR2 YYEKEE (reference sequence). This CDR3 is built from 14 residues. The chain's CDR3 is CASSLWGSEYGYTF. The DNA of the CDR3 is TGTGCCAGCAGCTTGTGGGGCTCGGAGTATGGCTACACCTTC.

This clonotype showed up many times. This sequence joins TRBV20-1 and TRBJ2-3, with D hard to call. This CDR3 is built from 13 residues. CDR1 is DFQATT and CDR2 is SNEGSKA in the germline V gene (reference sequence). Trimming took off 6 bases at V and 0 bases at J, with 10 bases between the two ends. For the CDR3, the DNA is TGCAGTGCCGCATCAGCTAGCACAGATACGCAGTATTTT. This sequence encodes CSAASASTDTQYF.

This sequence joins TRBV6-2 or TRBV6-3 and TRBJ2-7; perhaps TRBD1 as D (6 bases). Germline-derived CDR1 and CDR2 are MNHEY and SVGEGT. The CDR3 covers 13 residues. CDR3 sequence: CVAAGANSYEQYF. The CDR3 DNA reads as TGTGTCGCGGCAGGGGCGAACTCCTACGAGCAGTACTTC.

This chain joins TRBV6-2 or TRBV6-3 and TRBJ2-1; TRBD1 agrees at 9 bases. V lost 3 bases and J lost 0; bases outside the gene matches: 18. This CDR3 contains 21 residues. CDR1 MNHEY and CDR2 SVGEGT come from the germline V gene. The CDR3 DNA reads TGTGCCAGCAGTTATTTGACAGGGGGAAGGGGATGGCTTAGCTCCTACAATGAGCAGTTCTTC. Protein sequence: CASSYLTGGRGWLSSYNEQFF.

In this sample, this clonotype turned up many times. CDR3 bases: TGTGCCAGCAGCTATACAGGGGCTCCAACTAATGAAAAACTGTTTTTT. The encoded protein is CASSYTGAPTNEKLFF. The chain couples TRBV7-9 to TRBJ1-4; 7 nucleotides line up with TRBD1. Germline-derived CDR1 and CDR2 are SEHNR and FQNEAQ (reference sequence). The length of the CDR3 is 16 residues. Trimming at V came to 4 bases and at J to 0 bases, leaving 5 bases not matched to a gene. The whole variable domain, filled in from reference TRBV7-9 and TRBJ1-4, reads DTGVSQNPRHKITKRGQNVTFRCDPISEHNRLYWYRQTLGQGPEFLTYFQNEAQLEKSRLLSDRFSAERPKGSFSTLEIQRTEQGDSAMYLCASSYTGAPTNEKLFFGSGTQLSVL.

The rearrangement links TRBV7-2 to TRBJ1-6, with 7 bases fitting TRBD1. Germline V gene sequence: CDR1 SGHTA, CDR2 FQGNSA. The CDR3 has 16 residues. The V gene end was trimmed by 5 bases and the J gene end by 6 bases; junction bases not matched to a gene: 10. CDR3 sequence (DNA): TGTGCCAGCAGCCGAAACCGGGACAGATCTAATTCACCCCTCCACTTT. Translating gives CASSRNRDRSNSPLHF.

The V and J genes are TRBV5-1 and TRBJ2-1; 10 bases are shared with TRBD1. This CDR3 spans 16 amino acids. J lost 8 bases, V lost 1 base, and 9 bases had no gene match. CDR1 is SGHRS and CDR2 is YFSETQ in the germline V gene. For the CDR3, the DNA is TGCGCCAGCAGCTTGACCGGGACAGGGGTTCGGGATGAGCAGTTCTTC. Translated, it gives CASSLTGTGVRDEQFF.

This clonotype was seen more than once but under ten times. The chain joins TRBV12-3 or TRBV12-4 to TRBJ2-4; TRBD2 matches at 8 bases. V shed 1 base and J 7 bases; nucleotides not matched to a gene: 6. The CDR3 has 15 residues. The CDR3 DNA follows: TGTGCCAGCAGTTTAGTTGCGTCGGGGGGGAACATTCAGTACTTC. Translated, it gives CASSLVASGGNIQYF.

This clonotype was seen ten or more times. The chain carries TRBV29-1 and TRBJ2-1, with no clear D. The CDR3 sequence is 15 residues long. The V and J ends lost 1 base and 0 bases respectively, with 10 bases between them. Germline CDR1 SQVTM, CDR2 ANQGSEA. CDR3 bases: TGCAGCGTTGAAGGGACGGCGAGCTCCTACAATGAGCAGTTCTTC. Its protein product is CSVEGTASSYNEQFF.

The genes are TRBV6-2 or TRBV6-3 and TRBJ2-7; 13 positions agree with TRBD2. The germline gives CDR1 MNHEY, CDR2 SVGEGT. The CDR3 runs to 15 residues. The trim removed 6 bases at V and 2 bases at J, leaving 4 bases unmatched. This chain's CDR3 is CASRPGTSGAYEQYF. The DNA of the CDR3 is TGTGCCAGCAGACCCGGGACTAGCGGGGCCTACGAGCAGTACTTC.

This clonotype showed up many times. V gene TRBV5-1 combines with J gene TRBJ1-1, with TRBD1 matching 7 bases. This CDR3 is built from 13 residues. CDR1 and CDR2 (germline): SGHRS, YFSETQ. V lost 1 base, J lost 5 bases, and 2 bases stayed unmatched. CDR3 nucleotides: TGCGCCAGCAGCTTGACAGGGGAAACTGAAGCTTTCTTT. Translating gives CASSLTGETEAFF.

This clonotype was counted many times. V gene TRBV18 combines with J gene TRBJ2-1; D is ambiguous. The CDR3 extends over 15 amino acids. The V end lost 0 bases, the J end lost 6 bases, and 12 bases lay between the germline ends. Germline CDR1 and CDR2: KGHSH and LQKENI. This CDR3 reads CASSPPALMSNEQFF. The DNA for the CDR3 is TGTGCCAGCTCACCACCGGCTCTAATGAGCAATGAGCAGTTCTTC.

There are a few counts of this clonotype. J is TRBJ2-7 and V is TRBV9, with D hard to call. The CDR3 extends over 14 amino acids. Trimming took off 3 bases at V and 4 bases at J, with 14 bases between the two ends. CDR1 SGDLS and CDR2 YYNGEE come from the germline V gene. This CDR3 reads CASSGKAGRYEQYF. CDR3 nucleotides: TGTGCCAGCAGCGGAAAGGCAGGAAGATACGAGCAGTACTTC. The variable domain in full, with the rest retrieved from reference TRBV9 and TRBJ2-7, is DSGVTQTPKHLITATGQRVTLRCSPRSGDLSVYWYQQSLDQGLQFLIQYYNGEERAKGNILERFSAQQFPDLHSELNLSSLELGDSALYFCASSGKAGRYEQYFGPGTRLTVT.

This clonotype has more than one count but fewer than ten. The rearrangement links TRBV4-1 to TRBJ1-6, with a weak D call TRBD1 (6 bases). This CDR3 contains 17 residues. Trimming left V 3 bases short and J 4 bases short, with 16 bases between. The germline V gene has CDR1 MGHRA and CDR2 YSYEKL. DNA of the CDR3: TGCGCCAGCAGCCATGGAAGGACAGAGTCGTATAATTCACCCCTCCACTTT. Amino acid sequence: CASSHGRTESYNSPLHF.

The chain is built from TRBV20-1 and TRBJ2-3; 8 bases match TRBD2. The ends lost 7 bases at V and 2 bases at J; junction bases unmatched: 2. CDR1 and CDR2 (germline): DFQATT, SNEGSKA (reference sequence). The CDR3 is 12 residues long. The CDR3 bases are TGCAGTGAGCGGGGGAACACAGATACGCAGTATTTT. This translates into CSERGNTDTQYF.

The chain is built from TRBV9 and TRBJ2-2; tentatively, D is TRBD1 or TRBD2 (5 bases each). CDR1 is SGDLS and CDR2 is YYNGEE in the germline V gene. The CDR3 runs to 16 residues. Trimming removed 2 bases at V and 0 bases at J, with 11 bases between. CDR3 coding DNA: TGTGCCAGCAGCGTTCAGGGTAGCGCGAACACCGGGGAGCTGTTTTTT. It specifies CASSVQGSANTGELFF.